Following are 23 T cell receptor beta chains from one sample sequenced in a study of cytomegalovirus exposure and HLA in healthy donors. The primer mix had 60 Vbeta and 13 Jbeta primers. Sequenced by immunoSEQ multiplex PCR; TCRdb stores in-frame clones only, minus some. The sample contains about 89,000 clones, roughly two thirds of which appear only once. Source material: PBMCs. These TCRs come from a human donor in good health.

The chain uses TRBV10-3 and TRBJ1-6; no firm D call. Germline loops: CDR1 ENHRY, CDR2 SYGVKD. This CDR3 has 12 residues. The V end was cut by 6 bases, the J end by 8 bases, with 8 bases between. The CDR3 nucleotides read TGTGCCATCAGGGACTCGTATTCACCCCTCCACTTT. As protein: CAIRDSYSPLHF.

The genes are TRBV7-9 and TRBJ2-3, with D possibly being TRBD1 (5 bases). Germline V gene sequence: CDR1 SEHNR, CDR2 FQNEAQ (reference sequence). Trimming shortened V by 3 bases and J by 0 bases, and 13 bases separated the two germline ends. CDR3 length: 16 amino acids. The CDR3 reads CASSLGRQASTDTQYF. Written as DNA, the CDR3 is TGTGCCAGCAGCTTGGGGCGGCAGGCTAGCACAGATACGCAGTATTTT.

The J gene is TRBJ2-2, the V gene TRBV9; 10 bases agree with TRBD1. This CDR3 is 15 amino acids long. J gave up 4 bases and V 3 bases, and 3 bases lay outside the gene matches. The germline V gene has CDR1 SGDLS and CDR2 YYNGEE. Here the CDR3 DNA reads TGTGCCAGCAGCGGACAGGGGGCTGTCACCGGGGAGCTGTTTTTT. The encoded protein is CASSGQGAVTGELFF.

Concerning this clone itself: An end of the junction does not agree with germline; a read error may underlie this. The chain couples TRBV6-6 to TRBJ1-2, with D hard to call. CDR1 and CDR2 (germline): MNHNY, SVGAGI (reference sequence). This CDR3 comprises 12 residues. The CDR3, as DNA: TGTGCCTGCAGCCCCGTAAACTATGGCTACACCTTC. As protein: CACSPVNYGYTF.

The chain links TRBV9 to TRBJ2-1; 8 bases align to TRBD2. Losses at the gene ends were 1 base for V and 5 bases for J; bases not matched to a gene: 11. The CDR3 consists of 17 residues. Germline V CDR1 and CDR2: SGDLS, YYNGEE. The CDR3 coding sequence is TGTGCCAGCAGCGTATTAATACGGGGGGGCTTAAACAATGAGCAGTTCTTC. Protein product: CASSVLIRGGLNNEQFF. The whole variable domain, filled in from reference TRBV9 and TRBJ2-1, reads DSGVTQTPKHLITATGQRVTLRCSPRSGDLSVYWYQQSLDQGLQFLIQYYNGEERAKGNILERFSAQQFPDLHSELNLSSLELGDSALYFCASSVLIRGGLNNEQFFGPGTRLTVL.

This chain joins TRBV4-1 and TRBJ2-1; 11 bases map to TRBD2. CDR1 MGHRA and CDR2 YSYEKL come from the germline V gene. The V and J ends lost 4 bases and 2 bases, in that order; junction bases with no gene match: 7. The CDR3 consists of 17 residues. CDR3 in DNA: TGCGCCAGCAGCCGCTCTCTAGCGGGGGGCGCCTACAATGAGCAGTTCTTC. Translation: CASSRSLAGGAYNEQFF.

A single count supports this clone. CDR3 sequence: CASSAQRNTEAFF. DNA for the CDR3: TGTGCCAGCAGCGCACAGAGAAACACTGAAGCTTTCTTT. J is TRBJ1-1 and V is TRBV7-7; the D is unclear. CDR3 length: 13 amino acids. The germline V gene encodes CDR1 SSHAT and CDR2 FNYEAQ (reference sequence). Trimming pared 5 bases from V and 2 bases from J, leaving 9 bases between.

This rearrangement joins TRBV7-8 to TRBJ1-2; D is uncertain. The CDR3 runs 15 residues. Germline CDR1 and CDR2: SGHVS and FQNEAQ. The germline V and J ends were trimmed by 1 base and 1 base, with 10 bases remaining between them. The CDR3 is CASSLVTALNYGYTF. The CDR3 nucleotides are TGTGCCAGCAGCTTAGTCACAGCCCTTAACTATGGCTACACCTTC.

The rearrangement joins TRBV5-4 to TRBJ2-1; 13 bases match TRBD2. The CDR3 spans 17 residues. V shed 3 bases, J shed 2 bases, and the junction held 5 bases outside the gene matches. Looked up from germline, CDR1 is SGHNT and CDR2 is YYREEE (reference sequence). CDR3 in amino acids: CASSSGLAGATYNEQFF. CDR3 coding DNA: TGTGCCAGCAGCTCCGGACTAGCGGGGGCCACCTACAATGAGCAGTTCTTC.

Only one count was recorded for this clone. This chain joins TRBV4-2 and TRBJ2-4, with 8 bases fitting TRBD2. CDR1 is LGHNA, CDR2 YNFKEQ, per germline. The CDR3 has 16 amino acids. V dropped 4 bases and J dropped 0; count of bases not matched to a gene: 5. CDR3 nucleotide sequence: TGTGCCAGCAGCCTTGCGGGGGGACAAGCCAAAAACATTCAGTACTTC. This gives the protein CASSLAGGQAKNIQYF.

This chain connects TRBV7-8 to TRBJ1-1; 8 nucleotides agree with TRBD1. The CDR3 is 19 amino acids. With V trimmed by 0 bases and J by 7 bases, 19 bases remained unmatched. Germline V lookup: CDR1 SGHVS, CDR2 FQNEAQ. CDR3 sequence reads: CASSLARRQGIGKSDEAFF. For the CDR3, the DNA is TGTGCCAGCAGCTTAGCGAGGAGACAGGGGATAGGGAAGTCCGATGAAGCTTTCTTT.

The CDR3 nucleotides are TGTGCCAGCAGTTTGCGAGGACAGGTCAATTCACCCCTCCACTTT. Translated, it gives CASSLRGQVNSPLHF. The chain employs TRBV27 and TRBJ1-6; 7 bases map to TRBD1. Germline CDR1 MNHEY, CDR2 SMNVEV (reference sequence). CDR3 length equals 15 residues. J lost 7 bases, V lost 3 bases, and 6 bases had no gene match.

The genes are TRBV7-8 and TRBJ2-1; 7 positions match TRBD1. Germline V gene lookup returns CDR1 SGHVS and CDR2 FQNEAQ. The CDR3 is 14 amino acids. V lost 6 bases and J lost 2; bases outside the gene matches: 4. The CDR3 DNA is TGTGCCAGCAGGTCCGGGACAGCCTACAATGAGCAGTTCTTC. It yields the protein CASRSGTAYNEQFF.

This clone occurred a few times. V is TRBV5-1 and J is TRBJ2-1, with TRBD2 matching over 10 bases. Per the germline V gene, CDR1 is SGHRS and CDR2 is YFSETQ. The V and J ends lost 4 bases and 2 bases, in that order; junction bases with no gene match: 3. There are 15 residues in the CDR3. The CDR3 reads CASSMSGGAYNEQFF. CDR3 bases: TGCGCCAGCAGCATGAGCGGGGGGGCCTACAATGAGCAGTTCTTC.

The V and J genes are TRBV10-3 and TRBJ1-1; 8 bases agree with TRBD1. This CDR3 is 18 amino acids long. Germline CDR1 ENHRY, CDR2 SYGVKD. J was trimmed by 1 base and V by 2 bases; bases with no gene match: 12. CDR3 DNA sequence: TGTGCCATCAGTGAGCGGACAGGGCCGCTACTTCGGAACACTGAAGCTTTCTTT. Encoded protein: CAISERTGPLLRNTEAFF.

This clone was counted between two and nine times. This sequence joins TRBV2 and TRBJ2-3, with D possibly being TRBD2 (5 bases). Germline CDR1 reads SNHLY; CDR2 reads FYNNEI. The CDR3 has 13 amino acids. The germline V and J ends were trimmed by 7 bases and 6 bases, with 14 bases remaining between them. CDR3 sequence reads: CASMLDGIDTQYF. The CDR3 DNA reads as TGTGCCAGCATGCTGGACGGGATCGATACGCAGTATTTT.

The chain combines TRBV5-1 with TRBJ2-6; weak D call: TRBD1 (5 bases). The CDR3 runs to 16 residues. Germline CDR1 SGHRS, CDR2 YFSETQ. Trimming took 0 bases from V and 0 from J, leaving 7 bases between them. CDR3 nucleotide sequence: TGCGCCAGCAGCTTGGGGGGCTACTCTGGGGCCAACGTCCTGACTTTC. This encodes CASSLGGYSGANVLTF.

This chain uses TRBV11-2 with TRBJ2-5; possibly TRBD2 for D (6 bases). The CDR3 spans 14 residues. From germline, CDR1 is SGHAT and CDR2 FQNNGV. Trimming pared 4 bases from V and 1 base from J, leaving 10 bases between. The CDR3: CASSSTGVQETQYF. The CDR3 DNA reads as TGTGCCAGCAGCTCCACGGGGGTCCAAGAGACCCAGTACTTC. Looking up the rest from reference TRBV11-2 and TRBJ2-5 gives the full variable domain: EAGVAQSPRYKIIEKRQSVAFWCNPISGHATLYWYQQILGQGPKLLIQFQNNGVVDDSQLPKDRFSAERLKGVDSTLKIQPAKLEDSAVYLCASSSTGVQETQYFGPGTRLLVL.

This chain joins TRBV5-6 and TRBJ2-7, with D possibly being TRBD1 (6 bases). The CDR3 is made up of 15 amino acids. From germline, CDR1 is SGHDT and CDR2 YYEEEE. Trimming pared 4 bases from V and 0 bases from J, leaving 14 bases between. The CDR3 protein is CASSPGQTLSYEQYF. The CDR3 DNA is TGTGCCAGCAGCCCCGGACAGACCCTCTCCTACGAGCAGTACTTC.

In DNA form, the CDR3 reads TGCGCCAGCAGCCAAGATACGGGGGGGGCGTACAATGAGCAGTTCTTC. It translates to CASSQDTGGAYNEQFF. The rearrangement joins TRBV4-3 to TRBJ2-1, with 8 nucleotides matching TRBD2. CDR3 length: 16 amino acids. Unmatched junction bases numbered 5, after V lost 0 bases and J lost 4 bases. Germline V gene lookup returns CDR1 LGHNA and CDR2 YSLEER.

This chain links TRBV19 with TRBJ1-4, with 7 bases that match TRBD1. The CDR3 covers 15 residues. Unmatched junction bases numbered 7, after V lost 2 bases and J lost 7 bases. The germline CDR1 and CDR2 sequences are LNHDA and SQIVND (reference sequence). The CDR3 nucleotides are TGTGCCAGTAGTATACCGACAGGGTGGGGTGAAAAACTGTTTTTT. Its translation is CASSIPTGWGEKLFF.

This clone was observed a few times. V and J are TRBV27 and TRBJ2-4; possible D gene TRBD2, 5 bases. The germline V and J ends were trimmed by 2 bases and 1 base, with 9 bases remaining between them. The CDR3 extends over 15 amino acids. The germline V gene encodes CDR1 MNHEY and CDR2 SMNVEV (reference sequence). The CDR3 region is CASSLLSGAKNIQYF. CDR3 DNA sequence: TGTGCCAGCAGTTTACTATCGGGGGCCAAAAACATTCAGTACTTC.

The gene calls are TRBV4-3 and TRBJ2-3; 11 bases are shared with TRBD1. Germline-derived CDR1 and CDR2 are LGHNA and YSLEER. The V gene end was trimmed by 4 bases and the J gene end by 6 bases; junction bases not matched to a gene: 9. The CDR3 is 16 amino acids. The CDR3, as DNA: TGCGCCAGCAGCCCCCGGGACAGGGGGAGCTGGGATACGCAGTATTTT. Amino acids: CASSPRDRGSWDTQYF.